The rows below give T cell receptor beta chains drawn from one sample of a study of T cells in Graves' hyperthyroidism and ophthalmopathy. TCRdb ran MiXCR on the multiplex PCR reads and lists one entry per CDR3 protein. The sample records 560,000 or so distinct CDR3 sequences, more than 45% being singletons. Sequenced: peripheral blood or thyroid tissue (not recorded which). Receptors were obtained from a young woman with Graves' hyperthyroidism. CDR3s include the opening cysteine and the closing phenylalanine or tryptophan. The order of the fields is V gene, clone size, J gene, CDR3 length, D gene, CDR3 protein, CDR3 DNA. The D gene is left open where the match is weak. Clone size is stated in some rows and not others, as once, few, many or a class when expanded.

V: TRBV25-1
size: .
J: TRBJ1-4
length: 16
D: TRBD1
CDR3: CASSDDRTGTNEKLFF
DNA: TGTGCCAGCAGTGACGATAGGACAGGGACTAATGAAAAACTGTTTTTT

V: TRBV10-3
size: .
J: TRBJ1-5
length: 12
D: .
CDR3: CAITVGTGTQHF
DNA: TGTGCCATCACGGTCGGGACGGGAACCCAGCATTTT

V: TRBV7-6
size: few
J: TRBJ1-1
length: 12
D: .
CDR3: CASSLSGGEAFF
DNA: TGTGCCAGCAGCTTATCGGGGGGTGAAGCTTTCTTT

V: TRBV29-1
size: .
J: TRBJ1-5
length: 15
D: TRBD1
CDR3: CSARQGGFGNQPQHF
DNA: TGCAGCGCTAGACAGGGGGGGTTCGGCAATCAGCCCCAGCATTTT

V: TRBV20-1
size: .
J: TRBJ2-6
length: 13
D: .
CDR3: CSASDSGANVLTF
DNA: TGCAGTGCTTCCGACTCTGGGGCCAACGTCCTGACTTTC

V: TRBV5-4
size: .
J: TRBJ1-5
length: 16
D: .
CDR3: CASSLARGPDNQPQHF
DNA: TGTGCCAGCAGCTTGGCAAGGGGTCCAGACAATCAGCCCCAGCATTTT

V: TRBV9
size: many
J: TRBJ1-5
length: 14
D: .
CDR3: CASSDDSSNQPQHF
DNA: TGTGCCAGCAGCGATGACAGTAGCAATCAGCCCCAGCATTTT

V: TRBV9
size: few
J: TRBJ1-3
length: 16
D: .
CDR3: CASSLMGQGKGNTIYF
DNA: TGTGCCAGCAGTTTGATGGGTCAGGGGAAAGGAAACACCATATATTTT

V: TRBV11-1
size: .
J: TRBJ2-3
length: 14
D: .
CDR3: CASSLPGSRDTQYF
DNA: TGTGCCAGCAGCCTCCCCGGGAGTAGGGATACGCAGTATTTT

V: TRBV24-1
size: .
J: TRBJ2-5
length: 13
D: .
CDR3: CATSAGRQETQYF
DNA: TGTGCCACCAGCGCGGGAAGACAAGAGACCCAGTACTTC

V: TRBV10-3
size: many
J: TRBJ1-2
length: 12
D: .
CDR3: CAISESYYGYTF
DNA: TGTGCCATCAGTGAGTCGTACTATGGCTACACCTTC

V: TRBV10-3
size: many
J: TRBJ2-6
length: 16
D: TRBD1
CDR3: CAIMGQIISGANVLTF
DNA: TGTGCCATCATGGGACAGATAATCTCTGGGGCCAACGTCCTGACTTTC

V: TRBV10-3
size: few
J: TRBJ1-2
length: 14
D: .
CDR3: CAISGRDIGFGYTF
DNA: TGTGCCATCAGTGGCCGGGACATCGGTTTTGGCTACACCTTC

V: TRBV29-1
size: many
J: TRBJ1-2
length: 14
D: .
CDR3: CSVPGGPMVYGYTF
DNA: TGCAGCGTTCCTGGGGGACCTATGGTCTATGGCTACACCTTC

V: TRBV20-1
size: .
J: TRBJ1-4
length: 13
D: TRBD1
CDR3: CSANTGANEKLFF
DNA: TGCAGTGCTAATACAGGGGCGAATGAAAAACTGTTTTTT

V: TRBV7-2
size: many
J: TRBJ2-7
length: 14
D: .
CDR3: CASSPSRVGYEQYF
DNA: TGTGCCAGCAGCCCTAGCCGGGTGGGCTACGAGCAGTACTTC

V: TRBV7-9
size: many
J: TRBJ1-2
length: 13
D: .
CDR3: CASSLVPMGGYTF
DNA: TGTGCCAGCAGCTTAGTCCCAATGGGGGGCTACACCTTC

V: TRBV19
size: .
J: TRBJ1-1
length: 16
D: .
CDR3: CASSPGGGRQNTEAFF
DNA: TGTGCCAGTAGTCCGGGGGGGGGGCGACAGAACACTGAAGCTTTCTTT

V: TRBV21-1
size: .
J: TRBJ1-5
length: 15
D: .
CDR3: CASMQTIGVYQPQHF
DNA: TGTGCCAGCATGCAGACAATTGGGGTTTATCAGCCCCAGCATTTT

V: TRBV6-4
size: once
J: TRBJ1-4
length: 17
D: TRBD1
CDR3: CASSDIVKGTDNEKLFF
DNA: TGTGCCAGCAGTGACATCGTTAAGGGGACAGATAATGAAAAACTGTTTTTT

V: TRBV7-3
size: .
J: TRBJ2-3
length: 15
D: TRBD1
CDR3: CASSYETGGTDTQYF
DNA: TGTGCCAGCAGCTACGAGACAGGGGGCACAGATACGCAGTATTTT

V: TRBV2
size: many
J: TRBJ1-2
length: 13
D: TRBD1
CDR3: CASSSDRVYGYTF
DNA: TGTGCCAGCAGCTCGGACAGGGTCTATGGCTACACCTTC

V: TRBV7-3
size: many
J: TRBJ2-7
length: 14
D: .
CDR3: CASSLQQGLYEQYF
DNA: TGTGCCAGCAGCTTACAACAGGGACTCTACGAGCAGTACTTC

V: TRBV24-1
size: many
J: TRBJ2-5
length: 16
D: .
CDR3: CATSGSGVDSMETQYF
DNA: TGTGCCACCAGTGGTTCGGGTGTCGATTCAATGGAGACCCAGTACTTC

V: TRBV7-6
size: .
J: TRBJ2-6
length: 19
D: TRBD2
CDR3: CASSFGLAGLRTGANVLTF
DNA: TGTGCCAGCAGCTTCGGACTAGCGGGTTTACGAACTGGGGCCAACGTCCTGACTTTC

V: TRBV20-1
size: .
J: TRBJ1-2
length: 15
D: TRBD1
CDR3: CSARDIYTGDYGYTF
DNA: TGCAGTGCTAGAGATATCTATACAGGGGACTATGGCTACACCTTC

V: TRBV10-3
size: .
J: TRBJ1-5
length: 16
D: TRBD1
CDR3: CASSYLTSQGGQPQHF
DNA: TGTGCCAGCAGTTACCTAACCTCACAGGGGGGACAGCCCCAGCATTTT

V: TRBV7-3
size: few
J: TRBJ1-1
length: 14
D: TRBD1
CDR3: CASSQHRGTAEAFF
DNA: TGTGCCAGCAGCCAACACAGGGGGACCGCTGAAGCTTTCTTT

V: TRBV7-9
size: .
J: TRBJ1-5
length: 15
D: TRBD1
CDR3: CASSSGTGFNQPQHF
DNA: TGTGCCAGCAGCTCCGGGACAGGGTTCAATCAGCCCCAGCATTTT

V: TRBV20-1
size: .
J: TRBJ2-5
length: 19
D: TRBD1
CDR3: CSARPRGLGSVGPSETQYF
DNA: TGCAGTGCTAGACCCAGGGGGCTCGGGAGTGTGGGACCTTCGGAGACCCAGTACTTC

V: TRBV7-8
size: .
J: TRBJ1-2
length: 13
D: .
CDR3: CASSVTGARGYTF
DNA: TGTGCCAGCAGCGTAACGGGGGCGCGTGGCTACACCTTC

V: TRBV7-9
size: .
J: TRBJ1-1
length: 12
D: .
CDR3: CASSGRATEAFF
DNA: TGTGCCAGCAGCGGGAGGGCCACTGAAGCTTTCTTT

V: TRBV7-9
size: many
J: TRBJ1-1
length: 14
D: TRBD1
CDR3: CASGTRTGTLEAFF
DNA: TGTGCCAGCGGGACCCGGACAGGGACGCTTGAAGCTTTCTTT

V: TRBV7-9
size: .
J: TRBJ1-2
length: 15
D: .
CDR3: CASSSAATGGYGYTF
DNA: TGTGCCAGCAGCTCGGCGGCCACCGGTGGTTATGGCTACACCTTC

V: TRBV12-5
size: few
J: TRBJ2-7
length: 11
D: .
CDR3: CASGLTDEQYF
DNA: TGTGCTAGTGGTTTGACGGACGAGCAGTACTTC

V: TRBV11-2
size: .
J: TRBJ2-5
length: 13
D: TRBD2
CDR3: CASSQVPGGTSDF
DNA: TGCGCCAGCAGCCAAGTACCGGGAGGGACCAGTGACTTC

V: TRBV4-2
size: .
J: TRBJ1-5
length: 17
D: TRBD1
CDR3: CASSQVGTGGVNQPQHF
DNA: TGTGCCAGCAGCCAAGTTGGGACAGGGGGGGTAAATCAGCCCCAGCATTTT

V: TRBV19
size: many
J: TRBJ2-5
length: 13
D: .
CDR3: CASSIVQGETQYF
DNA: TGTGCCAGTAGTATAGTCCAGGGAGAGACCCAGTACTTC

V: TRBV14
size: many
J: TRBJ2-2
length: 11
D: .
CDR3: CASSRAGELFF
DNA: TGTGCCAGCAGCAGGGCCGGGGAGCTGTTTTTT

V: TRBV7-9
size: .
J: TRBJ2-7
length: 12
D: .
CDR3: CASSETPGEQYF
DNA: TGTGCCAGCAGCGAGACCCCGGGGGAGCAGTACTTC

V: TRBV20-1
size: few
J: TRBJ1-1
length: 13
D: TRBD1
CDR3: CSAPKTGEVEAFF
DNA: TGCAGTGCTCCAAAGACAGGGGAGGTGGAAGCTTTCTTT

V: TRBV7-9
size: many
J: TRBJ1-6
length: 15
D: TRBD1
CDR3: CASSQDRVVGSPLHF
DNA: TGTGCCAGCAGCCAAGACAGGGTTGTTGGTTCACCCCTCCACTTT

V: TRBV5-1
size: few
J: TRBJ1-6
length: 14
D: .
CDR3: CASSWEGYGSPLHF
DNA: TGCGCCAGCAGCTGGGAGGGCTACGGTTCACCCCTCCACTTT

V: TRBV5-4
size: many
J: TRBJ1-2
length: 12
D: TRBD1
CDR3: CASGTVDYGYTF
DNA: TGTGCCAGCGGGACAGTGGATTATGGCTACACCTTC

V: TRBV6-1
size: .
J: TRBJ2-7
length: 14
D: TRBD2
CDR3: CASSWGLATHEQYF
DNA: TGTGCCAGCAGCTGGGGACTAGCGACCCACGAGCAGTACTTC

V: TRBV24-1
size: many
J: TRBJ1-5
length: 13
D: .
CDR3: CATSDHDGQPQHF
DNA: TGTGCCACCAGTGATCACGACGGACAGCCCCAGCATTTT

V: TRBV5-1
size: once
J: TRBJ2-5
length: 15
D: .
CDR3: CASSLAVQGEGTQYF
DNA: TGCGCCAGCAGCTTGGCCGTACAGGGGGAGGGGACCCAGTACTTC

V: TRBV20-1
size: .
J: TRBJ2-5
length: 12
D: TRBD1
CDR3: CSARAGTGIQYF
DNA: TGCAGTGCTAGAGCCGGGACAGGGATTCAGTACTTC

V: TRBV4-3
size: few
J: TRBJ1-1
length: 13
D: TRBD1
CDR3: CASSQEAAGGAFF
DNA: TGCGCCAGCAGCCAAGAGGCGGCAGGGGGAGCTTTCTTT

V: TRBV19
size: .
J: TRBJ1-5
length: 13
D: TRBD1
CDR3: CASGTDSNQPQHF
DNA: TGTGCCAGTGGGACAGATAGCAATCAGCCCCAGCATTTT

V: TRBV5-8
size: few
J: TRBJ1-2
length: 14
D: .
CDR3: CASSYAWGDYGYTF
DNA: TGTGCCAGCAGCTACGCTTGGGGGGACTATGGCTACACCTTC

V: TRBV7-9
size: many
J: TRBJ1-1
length: 12
D: .
CDR3: CASTIMGGVAFF
DNA: TGTGCCAGCACCATAATGGGGGGAGTAGCTTTCTTT

V: TRBV29-1
size: .
J: TRBJ1-1
length: 14
D: TRBD1
CDR3: CSVEDLGTGAEAFF
DNA: TGCAGCGTTGAAGATCTAGGGACAGGGGCAGAAGCTTTCTTT